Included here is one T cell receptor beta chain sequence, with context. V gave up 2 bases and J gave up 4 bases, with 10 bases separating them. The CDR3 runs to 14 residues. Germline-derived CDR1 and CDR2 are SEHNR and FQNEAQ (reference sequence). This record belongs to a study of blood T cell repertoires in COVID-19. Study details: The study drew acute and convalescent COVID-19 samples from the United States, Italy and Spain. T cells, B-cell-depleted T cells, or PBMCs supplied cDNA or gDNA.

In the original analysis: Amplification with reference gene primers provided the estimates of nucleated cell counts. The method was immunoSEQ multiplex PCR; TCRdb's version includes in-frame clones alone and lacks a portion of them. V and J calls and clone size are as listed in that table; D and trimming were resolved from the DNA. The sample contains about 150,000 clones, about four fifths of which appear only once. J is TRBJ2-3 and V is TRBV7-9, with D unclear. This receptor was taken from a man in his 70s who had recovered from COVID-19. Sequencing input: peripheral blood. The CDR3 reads CASSLISGADTQYF. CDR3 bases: TGTGCCAGCAGCTTAATCTCCGGAGCAGATACGCAGTATTTT.